A single T cell receptor (beta chain) is shown here with its context. Its antigen is currently unknown. Trimming pared 4 bases from V and 4 bases from J, leaving 10 bases between. This CDR3 comprises 12 residues. Germline lookup yields CDR1 SQVTM and CDR2 ANQGSEA. Separate cDNA molecules each had unique molecular identifiers attached to them. TCRdb independently ran MiXCR on the 5' RACE reads; one entry per CDR3 protein. Of just over 80,000 distinct CDR3 sequences in the sample, roughly 15% were seen once. These data are taken from a study of early T cells in non-severe SARS-CoV-2 infection. Study context: The authors sequenced bulk RNA from unsorted whole blood, leaving chains unpaired.

Overall study findings and caveats: Anti-spike CD8 responses were favored in VDJdb matching, and private and CD4 specificities were missed.

This clonotype was obtained from an adult who was a healthcare worker with PCR-confirmed SARS-CoV-2 infection or an uninfected control (not recorded which). The sample consisted of whole blood. J is TRBJ2-5 and V is TRBV29-1, with D perhaps assigned TRBD1 or TRBD2 (5 bases each). Here the CDR3 reads CSVVGVGETQYF. Here the CDR3 DNA reads TGCAGCGTTGTGGGGGTAGGAGAGACCCAGTACTTC.